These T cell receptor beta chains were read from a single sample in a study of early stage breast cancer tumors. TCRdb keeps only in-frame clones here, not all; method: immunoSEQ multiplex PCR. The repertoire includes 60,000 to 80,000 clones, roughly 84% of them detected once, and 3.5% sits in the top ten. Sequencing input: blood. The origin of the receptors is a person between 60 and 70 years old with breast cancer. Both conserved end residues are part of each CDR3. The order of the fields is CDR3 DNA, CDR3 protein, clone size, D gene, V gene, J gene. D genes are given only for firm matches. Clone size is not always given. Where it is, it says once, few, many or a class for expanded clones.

CDR3 DNA: TGTGCCAGTAGTATAGATCTATGGCGGGGGGCCGGCAATCAGCCCCAGCATTTT
CDR3 protein: CASSIDLWRGAGNQPQHF
clone size: NA
D gene: NA
V gene: TRBV19
J gene: TRBJ1-5

CDR3 DNA: TGTGCCAGCAGGAAGGGACAGGATTTCAATCAGCCCCAGCATTTT
CDR3 protein: CASRKGQDFNQPQHF
clone size: NA
D gene: TRBD1
V gene: TRBV2
J gene: TRBJ1-5

CDR3 DNA: TGCGCCAGCAGCTTGGCCGGGCAGAACACTGAAGCTTTCTTT
CDR3 protein: CASSLAGQNTEAFF
clone size: NA
D gene: NA
V gene: TRBV5-1
J gene: TRBJ1-1

CDR3 DNA: TGTGCCACGTTCTCGTGGCTCGATTACGAGCAGTACTTC
CDR3 protein: CATFSWLDYEQYF
clone size: NA
D gene: NA
V gene: TRBV28
J gene: TRBJ2-7

CDR3 DNA: TGTGCCAGCGGACGCTCGAGCACAGATACGCAGTATTTT
CDR3 protein: CASGRSSTDTQYF
clone size: NA
D gene: NA
V gene: TRBV9
J gene: TRBJ2-3

CDR3 DNA: TGCGCCAGCAGCCAAGAAGACACCGGGACAACAAGGACAAAACTGTTTTTT
CDR3 protein: CASSQEDTGTTRTKLFF
clone size: few
D gene: NA
V gene: TRBV4-1
J gene: TRBJ1-4

CDR3 DNA: TGTGCCAGCAGCCCTTTCGGGGCCTCTTCAGGGCGAGCTGGAAACACCATATATTTT
CDR3 protein: CASSPFGASSGRAGNTIYF
clone size: NA
D gene: NA
V gene: TRBV28
J gene: TRBJ1-3

CDR3 DNA: TGTGCCAGCAGCGTTCCACCGTCTTACGAGCAGTACTTC
CDR3 protein: CASSVPPSYEQYF
clone size: NA
D gene: NA
V gene: TRBV6-5
J gene: TRBJ2-7

CDR3 DNA: TGTGCCAGCAGCTTAGGGGCAGGTGGGGGAACTGAAGCTTTCTTT
CDR3 protein: CASSLGAGGGTEAFF
clone size: NA
D gene: NA
V gene: TRBV7-3
J gene: TRBJ1-1

CDR3 DNA: TGCGCCAGCAGCTTACGGGCGCTTTACAATGAGCAGTTCTTC
CDR3 protein: CASSLRALYNEQFF
clone size: NA
D gene: NA
V gene: TRBV5-1
J gene: TRBJ2-1

CDR3 DNA: TGCAGCGTTAAATTGGGGACAGGGGTCCCCATATATTTT
CDR3 protein: CSVKLGTGVPIYF
clone size: once
D gene: TRBD1
V gene: TRBV29-1
J gene: TRBJ1-3

CDR3 DNA: TGTGCCAGCAGCTTGGAAATAGCCGCCACCTACGAGCAGTACTTC
CDR3 protein: CASSLEIAATYEQYF
clone size: few
D gene: NA
V gene: TRBV5-4
J gene: TRBJ2-7

CDR3 DNA: TGTGCCAGCAGCCGCACTAGCGGATTCTACGAGCAGTACTTC
CDR3 protein: CASSRTSGFYEQYF
clone size: NA
D gene: TRBD2
V gene: TRBV11-2
J gene: TRBJ2-7

CDR3 DNA: TGCGCCAGCAGGGCCGGGACCACCGCCGATACGCAGTATTTT
CDR3 protein: CASRAGTTADTQYF
clone size: NA
D gene: NA
V gene: TRBV5-1
J gene: TRBJ2-3

CDR3 DNA: TGTGCCGGAAACAGGGCCAAGGGTGAGGGCTACACCTTC
CDR3 protein: CAGNRAKGEGYTF
clone size: NA
D gene: NA
V gene: TRBV6-1
J gene: TRBJ1-2

CDR3 DNA: TGTGCCAGCAGCTTGGCTCCACTTTCTAACTATGGCTACACCTTC
CDR3 protein: CASSLAPLSNYGYTF
clone size: NA
D gene: NA
V gene: TRBV5-6
J gene: TRBJ1-2

CDR3 DNA: TGTGCCAGCAGTTCCCCAGCGGGGGGGGACAATGAGCAGTTCTTC
CDR3 protein: CASSSPAGGDNEQFF
clone size: once
D gene: TRBD2
V gene: TRBV6-5
J gene: TRBJ2-1

CDR3 DNA: TGTGCCAGTAGTAGAGGATTTTCTAGCACAGATACGCAGTATTTT
CDR3 protein: CASSRGFSSTDTQYF
clone size: once
D gene: NA
V gene: TRBV19
J gene: TRBJ2-3

CDR3 DNA: TGTGCCAGTAGGTCTGACAGCTACGAGCAGTACTTC
CDR3 protein: CASRSDSYEQYF
clone size: NA
D gene: NA
V gene: TRBV19
J gene: TRBJ2-7

CDR3 DNA: TGTGCCAGCGGCCGGGCCGCCGCCTACGAGCAGTACTTC
CDR3 protein: CASGRAAAYEQYF
clone size: NA
D gene: NA
V gene: TRBV6-5
J gene: TRBJ2-7

CDR3 DNA: TGCGCCAGCAGCTCACCGTCCGGAATCGACACAGATACGCAGTATTTT
CDR3 protein: CASSSPSGIDTDTQYF
clone size: NA
D gene: NA
V gene: TRBV5-1
J gene: TRBJ2-3

CDR3 DNA: TGTGCCAGCAGCTTGAGGGGGAACACTGAAGCTTTCTTT
CDR3 protein: CASSLRGNTEAFF
clone size: few
D gene: NA
V gene: TRBV5-5
J gene: TRBJ1-1

CDR3 DNA: TGTGCCAGTGCGGTGTTCAGATACAATGAGCAGTTCTTC
CDR3 protein: CASAVFRYNEQFF
clone size: NA
D gene: NA
V gene: TRBV27
J gene: TRBJ2-1

CDR3 DNA: TGTGCCAGCAGTTCCTATAAAATCACGGGCAGAGAGGTGGAGACCCAGTACTTC
CDR3 protein: CASSSYKITGREVETQYF
clone size: NA
D gene: NA
V gene: TRBV28
J gene: TRBJ2-5

CDR3 DNA: TGTGCCATCAGGCAGCGGGAGTGGCCCTACGAGCAGTACTTC
CDR3 protein: CAIRQREWPYEQYF
clone size: few
D gene: TRBD2
V gene: TRBV10-3
J gene: TRBJ2-7

CDR3 DNA: TGTGCCAGCAGCCTGACTGGGGCCAACGTCCTGACTTTC
CDR3 protein: CASSLTGANVLTF
clone size: NA
D gene: NA
V gene: TRBV5-4
J gene: TRBJ2-6

CDR3 DNA: TGTGCCAGCAGCGCCCGGAGGGTAGCTAATGAGCAGTTCTTC
CDR3 protein: CASSARRVANEQFF
clone size: few
D gene: NA
V gene: TRBV5-4
J gene: TRBJ2-1

CDR3 DNA: TGCGCCAGCACCCGGGCAGGGCCGGGAACTGAAGCTTTCTTT
CDR3 protein: CASTRAGPGTEAFF
clone size: NA
D gene: NA
V gene: TRBV5-1
J gene: TRBJ1-1

CDR3 DNA: TGTGCCAGCAGTGAAACAGGGGCAGGGAGCACTGAAGCTTTCTTT
CDR3 protein: CASSETGAGSTEAFF
clone size: NA
D gene: TRBD1
V gene: TRBV28
J gene: TRBJ1-1

CDR3 DNA: TGTGCCAGCAGCTTAGGAGGTTCGGCCGGGAGCTACACCTTC
CDR3 protein: CASSLGGSAGSYTF
clone size: NA
D gene: NA
V gene: TRBV7-2
J gene: TRBJ1-2

CDR3 DNA: TGTGCCAGCAGTTTATCCGGGGAGCTGTTTTTT
CDR3 protein: CASSLSGELFF
clone size: NA
D gene: NA
V gene: TRBV27
J gene: TRBJ2-2

CDR3 DNA: TGTGCCAGCAGCTTAGTCGGGGGGGTGAATGAAAAACTGTTTTTT
CDR3 protein: CASSLVGGVNEKLFF
clone size: NA
D gene: NA
V gene: TRBV7-8
J gene: TRBJ1-4

CDR3 DNA: TGTGCCAGCAGCGGGCCGCAGGGCGCGGGGGGAGATAAGACGCAGTATTTT
CDR3 protein: CASSGPQGAGGDKTQYF
clone size: NA
D gene: TRBD2
V gene: TRBV9
J gene: TRBJ2-3

CDR3 DNA: TGTGCCAGCAAACAGGGTAATGAAAAACTGTTTTTT
CDR3 protein: CASKQGNEKLFF
clone size: NA
D gene: NA
V gene: TRBV2
J gene: TRBJ1-4

CDR3 DNA: TGTGCCAGCGGTCGATCGGGACAGGATGAAGAGACCCAGTACTTC
CDR3 protein: CASGRSGQDEETQYF
clone size: NA
D gene: TRBD1
V gene: TRBV11-2
J gene: TRBJ2-5

CDR3 DNA: TGTGCCAGCAGCCCCCTAGCGGGAGGGATCACCGGGGAGCTGTTTTTT
CDR3 protein: CASSPLAGGITGELFF
clone size: NA
D gene: TRBD2
V gene: TRBV5-6
J gene: TRBJ2-2

CDR3 DNA: TGTGCCAGCAGCCGGACTAGTGATGAAGAGACCCAGTACTTC
CDR3 protein: CASSRTSDEETQYF
clone size: NA
D gene: TRBD2
V gene: TRBV11-3
J gene: TRBJ2-5

CDR3 DNA: TGCGCCAGCAGCTTGGAAACTGGGGCCAACGTCCTGACTTTC
CDR3 protein: CASSLETGANVLTF
clone size: NA
D gene: NA
V gene: TRBV5-1
J gene: TRBJ2-6

CDR3 DNA: TGTGCCAGCAGTTCCACCTACCAGAGGGAAAAACTGTTTTTT
CDR3 protein: CASSSTYQREKLFF
clone size: NA
D gene: NA
V gene: TRBV28
J gene: TRBJ1-4

CDR3 DNA: TGTGCCAGCTCACCAGGCACAGGGGGGACTGAAGCTTTCTTT
CDR3 protein: CASSPGTGGTEAFF
clone size: NA
D gene: TRBD1
V gene: TRBV18
J gene: TRBJ1-1